Listed below are T cell receptor beta chains from one sample, sequenced in a study of identical twins. TCRdb used MiXCR to reprocess the 5' RACE reads, holding one entry per CDR3 protein. The sample lists some 330,000 distinct CDR3 sequences, around 9% occurring once. Sequencing used naive T cells sorted from blood. These TCRs come from a woman between 45 and 60 years old in good health. CDR3s include the opening cysteine and the closing phenylalanine or tryptophan. D genes are given only for firm matches. A row's size may be missing; if present it is once, few, many or a size class.

TRBV7-9	few	TRBJ2-7	TRBD2	CASSPLVGTSTRYEQYF	TGTGCCAGCAGCCCCCTGGTAGGGACTAGCACGAGATACGAGCAGTACTTC
TRBV5-1	many	TRBJ1-5	NA	CASSLGSNQPQHF	TGCGCCAGCAGCTTGGGTAGCAATCAGCCCCAGCATTTT
TRBV2	few	TRBJ2-3	NA	CASSTLEDTQYF	TGTGCCAGCAGTACTCTAGAGGATACGCAGTATTTT
TRBV29-1	NA	TRBJ2-7	NA	CSVEDPHGASYEQYF	TGCAGCGTTGAAGATCCCCACGGCGCCTCCTACGAGCAGTACTTC
TRBV7-8	many	TRBJ2-7	NA	CGSGRGPAGYEQYF	TGTGGGAGCGGCCGGGGACCAGCCGGGTACGAGCAGTACTTC
TRBV12-3/TRBV12-4	many	TRBJ2-3	NA	CASSTSMITQYF	TGTGCCTCCTCGACAAGTATGATCACGCAGTATTTT
TRBV12-3/TRBV12-4	NA	TRBJ2-1	NA	CASSFLRPHNEQFF	TGTGCCAGCAGTTTTCTTAGACCCCACAATGAGCAGTTCTTC
TRBV28	NA	TRBJ2-5	TRBD2	CASSPGLAGGAETQYF	TGTGCCAGCAGTCCGGGACTAGCGGGTGGGGCGGAGACCCAGTACTTC
TRBV20-1	few	TRBJ2-5	NA	CSARLREETQYF	TGCAGTGCTAGACTACGGGAAGAGACCCAGTACTTC
TRBV11-1	few	TRBJ1-1	TRBD1	CASSPEQGLMNTEAFF	TGTGCCAGCAGCCCCGAACAGGGGTTGATGAACACTGAAGCTTTCTTT
TRBV25-1	many	TRBJ2-1	NA	CASSALNNEQFF	TGTGCCAGCAGTGCTTTAAACAATGAGCAGTTCTTC
TRBV28	few	TRBJ2-1	TRBD1	CASSLEGTGVRNEQFF	TGTGCCAGCAGTTTAGAAGGGACAGGGGTTCGGAATGAGCAGTTCTTC
TRBV5-5	many	TRBJ1-1	TRBD1	CASSSQALQGSTEAFF	TGTGCCAGCAGCTCGCAAGCGCTACAGGGGTCCACTGAAGCTTTCTTT
TRBV12-3/TRBV12-4	NA	TRBJ2-1	TRBD2	CASRESGGTYNDQFF	TGTGCCAGCAGGGAAAGCGGGGGGACATACAATGACCAGTTCTTC
TRBV13	many	TRBJ2-1	NA	CASSGLYNEQFF	TGTGCCAGCAGCGGCCTATACAATGAGCAGTTCTTC
TRBV5-1	many	TRBJ2-1	TRBD2	CASSLGTSNNEQFF	TGTGCCAGCAGTTTAGGGACTAGCAACAATGAGCAGTTCTTC
TRBV5-1	many	TRBJ2-2	TRBD1	CASSPRDRNTGELFF	TGCGCCAGCAGCCCCCGGGACAGAAACACCGGGGAGCTGTTTTTT
TRBV5-1	NA	TRBJ2-3	NA	CASSYDRASTDTQYF	TGCGCCAGCAGCTACGATCGGGCGAGCACAGATACGCAGTATTTT
TRBV11-1	many	TRBJ2-1	TRBD1	CASRSGTGRNEQFF	TGTGCCAGCAGATCCGGGACAGGGAGAAATGAGCAGTTCTTC
TRBV15	few	TRBJ2-2	TRBD1	CATSDRVGTGELFF	TGTGCCACCAGCGACAGGGTGGGAACCGGGGAGCTGTTTTTT
TRBV25-1	NA	TRBJ1-3	NA	CASSPGSIGNTIYF	TGTGCCAGCAGTCCCGGGTCAATAGGAAACACCATATATTTT
TRBV29-1	many	TRBJ2-1	TRBD1	CSAGTGDEQFF	TGCAGTGCCGGGACAGGGGATGAGCAGTTCTTC
TRBV7-8	NA	TRBJ2-7	TRBD1	CASSLESRGTGNSYEQYF	TGTGCCAGCAGCTTAGAGTCTAGGGGGACAGGGAACTCCTACGAGCAGTACTTC
TRBV24-1	NA	TRBJ1-2	NA	CATSDLSSGAGYTF	TGTGCCACCAGTGATTTGTCCTCAGGGGCTGGCTACACCTTC
TRBV5-4	NA	TRBJ2-7	TRBD2	CASRASAGEGEQYF	TGTGCCAGCAGAGCCTCAGCGGGAGAGGGCGAGCAGTACTTC
TRBV12-3/TRBV12-4	few	TRBJ2-1	TRBD2	CASSLVLAGNNEQFF	TGTGCCAGCAGTTTAGTGTTAGCGGGGAACAATGAGCAGTTCTTC
TRBV12-3/TRBV12-4	many	TRBJ2-3	TRBD2	CASTPQVGLAAGSYTQYF	TGTGCCAGCACTCCTCAGGTGGGGCTAGCGGCCGGGAGCTATACGCAGTATTTT
TRBV3-1	many	TRBJ2-7	NA	CASNQGGFFSYEQYF	TGTGCCAGCAACCAAGGCGGTTTTTTCTCCTACGAGCAGTACTTC
TRBV23-1	NA	TRBJ2-3	TRBD1	CASSHQTDRLRTDTQYF	TGCGCCAGCAGCCATCAAACGGACAGGCTTCGGACAGATACGCAGTATTTT
TRBV11-2	NA	TRBJ2-2	NA	CASSLASHTGELFF	TGTGCCAGCAGCTTAGCTAGTCACACCGGGGAGCTGTTTTTT
TRBV12-3/TRBV12-4	many	TRBJ2-1	NA	CASSFLLQENNEQFF	TGTGCCAGCAGTTTCTTATTACAAGAGAATAATGAGCAGTTCTTC
TRBV5-1	many	TRBJ2-1	TRBD2	CASSLASGTSNEQFF	TGCGCCAGCAGCTTGGCTAGCGGGACTTCCAATGAGCAGTTCTTC
TRBV9	NA	TRBJ2-1	NA	CASSVGNSYNEQFF	TGTGCCAGCAGCGTAGGGAACTCCTACAATGAGCAGTTCTTC
TRBV3-1	few	TRBJ2-1	TRBD2	CASSQSAGTSGRNEQFF	TGTGCCAGCAGCCAATCCGCCGGGACTAGCGGGAGGAATGAGCAGTTCTTC
TRBV20-1	many	TRBJ2-1	NA	CSASWRGSGPNEQFF	TGCAGTGCTAGTTGGAGAGGAAGTGGCCCAAATGAGCAGTTCTTC
TRBV27	few	TRBJ2-3	NA	CASRRTRYSTDTQYF	TGTGCCAGCAGACGGACTCGTTATAGCACAGATACGCAGTATTTT
TRBV3-1	NA	TRBJ2-5	TRBD2	CASSQRLAGTAGETQYF	TGTGCCAGCAGCCAACGTTTAGCGGGAACGGCCGGGGAGACCCAGTACTTC
TRBV29-1	few	TRBJ1-1	NA	CSVYPTGQLNTEAFF	TGCAGCGTTTACCCCACCGGACAGCTCAACACTGAAGCTTTCTTT
TRBV7-8	few	TRBJ2-7	NA	CASSPSDVVNYEQYF	TGTGCCAGCAGCCCCTCGGACGTTGTCAACTACGAGCAGTACTTC
TRBV10-3	many	TRBJ2-3	NA	CAITDTDTQYF	TGTGCCATCACCGACACAGATACGCAGTATTTT
TRBV6-1	few	TRBJ2-3	NA	CASSELVPSTPNTQYF	TGTGCCAGCAGTGAATTGGTCCCCTCTACGCCCAATACGCAGTATTTT
TRBV11-3	few	TRBJ1-1	NA	CASEEAPNTEAFF	TGTGCCAGCGAAGAGGCTCCGAACACTGAAGCTTTCTTT
TRBV7-8	NA	TRBJ2-1	NA	CASSIGEVYNEQFF	TGTGCCAGCAGCATAGGGGAGGTCTACAATGAGCAGTTCTTC
TRBV12-3/TRBV12-4	few	TRBJ1-5	NA	CASRDWNQPQHF	TGTGCCAGCCGGGACTGGAATCAGCCCCAGCATTTT
TRBV5-1	many	TRBJ2-1	NA	CASASVGYNEQFF	TGCGCCAGCGCTAGCGTAGGCTACAATGAGCAGTTCTTC
TRBV12-3/TRBV12-4	few	TRBJ2-2	NA	CASSLASPSAGELFF	TGTGCCAGCAGTTTAGCTAGTCCTAGCGCCGGGGAGCTGTTTTTT
TRBV5-1	many	TRBJ2-7	NA	CASSSLAAYEQYF	TGCGCCAGCAGCTCCCTAGCCGCGTACGAGCAGTACTTC
TRBV5-1	many	TRBJ2-1	NA	CASSLPSQTYNEQFF	TGCGCCAGCAGCTTACCTAGCCAAACTTACAATGAGCAGTTCTTC
TRBV6-6	NA	TRBJ1-1	NA	CASSRADTFGNTEAFF	TGTGCCAGCAGCCGAGCAGACACTTTCGGGAACACTGAAGCTTTCTTT
TRBV14	few	TRBJ2-5	TRBD1	CASSPRTGPQETQYF	TGTGCCAGCAGCCCGCGGACAGGGCCCCAAGAGACCCAGTACTTC